The T cell receptor beta chain under discussion was sequenced for a study of T cells in Graves' hyperthyroidism and ophthalmopathy. General observations from the study: Most expanded thyroid clonotypes above 0.001 also appeared in blood. In simple terms, a model built on 13 V-J features told ophthalmopathy apart from stable hyperthyroidism. The model predicted ophthalmopathy a median approximately 6 months before onset.

V lost 6 bases to trimming and J lost 5 bases, with 11 bases between them. The CDR3 runs to 13 residues. TCR beta CDR3 sequences were amplified from RNA transcripts. HTBI primers drove first-round RT-PCR of the TCR CDR3. MiXCR, applied by TCRdb to the multiplex PCR reads, yields one record per CDR3 protein. This sample has roughly 500,000 distinct CDR3 sequences, with 46% found just once. This clonotype was found once. Its target is not known. The receptor was derived from an adult woman with Graves' disease, either hyperthyroidism or ophthalmopathy (not recorded which). What was sequenced was peripheral blood or thyroid tissue (not recorded which). This chain connects TRBV12-3 or TRBV12-4 to TRBJ2-1; D may be TRBD2 (5 bases). The CDR3 DNA follows: TGTGCCAGCAGCTTTACCGGGGACAATGAGCAGTTCTTC. Amino acid sequence: CASSFTGDNEQFF.